This TCR beta chain was profiled in a study of blood T cell repertoires in COVID-19. The CDR3 runs to 11 residues. V dropped 7 bases and J dropped 4 bases, with 7 bases sitting between them. From germline, CDR1 is SNHLY and CDR2 FYNNEI. Data came from immunoSEQ multiplex PCR; TCRdb stores just in-frame clones and leaves some out. The data contain approximately 240,000 clones, nearly 90% of them seen just once; the ten biggest clones take up 10% to 15%. The sequence was collected from a young woman who had recovered from COVID-19. The chain recombines TRBV2 with TRBJ1-1, with no clear D. Sequencing input: peripheral blood. Written as DNA, the CDR3 is TGTGCCAGCAAACTATCCACTGAAGCTTTCTTT. Encoded protein: CASKLSTEAFF.